This T cell receptor beta chain was retrieved from a study of shared clonotypes between healthy human individuals (dated by TCRdb to 2018 to 2020). Background for the entire study: The cohort included a few men and a couple of women between 18 and 49 years of age. To increase sequencing depth and limit assay-specific biases, TCR repertoire library preparation and sequencing were carried out by different laboratories using diverse techniques. For each donor, three plates each were used for CD4 naive and CD4 memory, two plates were used for CD8 naive, and one plate was used for CD8 memory. Between about 0.8 and 9 billion PBMCs per donor were obtained by leukapheresis. To estimate repertoire size and how much clonotypes are shared between individuals, the study performed deep sequencing of blood TCR repertoires from 4 to 6 healthy adults. Paper-wide results and their limitations: Naive subsets generally had larger estimated clonotype richness than memory subsets did. Across four donors, approximately 5% of naive CD4, roughly 3.4% of naive CD8, about 2.3% of memory CD4, and 0.4% of memory CD8 clonotypes were shared. The small number of donors limited the genetic and exposure-history diversity represented. Pairwise subsampling led to the expectation that sequencing depth would affect the degree of clonotype sharing among donors. Rarefaction of sorted-subset datasets indicated incomplete sequencing despite the large sequencing depth. Only blood was sampled, and tissue TCR repertoires likely differ from those in blood. Clonotypes shared by all four sorted-subset donors showed higher generation probabilities than non-shared clonotypes.

Comments on this clone: Its target antigen remains unknown. The sample holds no much larger clone one base away, and base qualities are not on file.

TCR CDR3 regions were amplified from genomic DNA by multiplex PCR using the deep immunoSEQ assay. Extracted genomic DNA from each cell subset was spread evenly across all wells of several immunoSEQ 96-well plates, with each plate serving as a replicate. For sorted subsets, approximately 190 ng genomic DNA, equal to tens of thousands of T cell genomes, was loaded into each replicate PCR. The purified libraries were quantified using a Qubit 3.0 fluorometer, sized with a Bioanalyzer 2100, and then quantified again using the KAPA Library Quantification kit. Each immunoSEQ 96-well plate was sequenced on its own single-read 150-cycle Illumina NextSeq 550 flow cell. The source study handled its data this way. Because the immunoSEQ output held only junctional sequences and lacked quality scores, the filtering could not match the filtering applied to full-length reads. Sequences were annotated with PyIR, a Python wrapper for IgBLAST v1.9, and V/J genes and CDR3 were assigned using IMGT germline references. Reads were removed for weak V/J assignments (E-value above 1e-6), missing CDR3, stop codons, out-of-frame junctions, or ambiguous translated residues. V3J clonotypes were defined by identical inferred V gene, J gene, and CDR3 amino acid sequence. The percentage overlap between two repertoires was calculated by dividing the number of shared unique clonotypes by the size of the smaller repertoire. RTK rarefaction, the Chao1 estimator, and Recon v2.1 estimates of unobserved clonotypes were used to assess repertoire richness. Generation probabilities were computed with OLGA for all TCRbeta clonotypes obtained by the gDNA method from several donors. This immuneACCESS table, as held by TCRdb, lists in-frame sequences with V and J called but not all clones. Of the missing ones, under half trace to an unresolved V gene in checked studies; the others have no known cause. V and J calls and clone size are as listed in that table; D and trimming were resolved from the DNA. The sample records approximately 980,000 clones, around 80% of which are singletons. The ten largest clones take up roughly 1.5% of the sample.

The donors were healthy, HIV-negative adults with no recently reported acute infections or vaccinations. Every donor was a Caucasian adult residing in Nashville, Tennessee, USA. Magnetic negative selection was used to enrich CD4+ T cells, after which naive cells were positively selected on CD45RA and the negative fraction became the memory subset. Blood was obtained by leukapheresis, after which PBMCs were separated by Ficoll-Histopaque density gradient centrifugation and cryopreserved in liquid nitrogen vapor phase. Analytical flow cytometry was used to check the purity and quantity of every magnetically sorted T cell population. Genomic DNA was isolated from every sorted fraction and measured by UV absorbance on a Nanodrop 2000c. The CDR3 covers 14 residues, taking in both the cysteine and the phenylalanine. Of the read, only the CDR3 DNA is kept; its 42 bases are in frame from base 1. Per the germline V gene, MDHEN is the CDR1 and SYDVKM is the CDR2. Relative to germline, V is 8 bases shorter and J is 9 bases shorter, with 20 bases between their ends.

The source material was memory CD4+ T cells sorted from blood. The label giving this sample's cell subset or site can be read as: CD45RA-negative fraction. The chain employs TRBV28 and TRBJ2-1; the D gene is perhaps TRBD2, from 5 matching bases. The TCR sequence derives from a man aged 18 to 29 in good health. The nucleotide sequence is given as TGTGCCAGCCCCTCCCCACTAGGTCGGTTTGAGCAGTTCTTC. It codes for CASPSPLGRFEQFF.